The present entry profiles one TCR beta chain with its context. The record originates from a study of shared clonotypes between healthy human individuals. Study information: A couple of women and three men aged 18 to 49 made up the donors.

TCRdb's table, derived via immunoSEQ multiplex PCR, lists solely in-frame clones and lacks some. This table has 470,000 or so clones, roughly 80% appearing once. V was pared by 5 bases and J by 6 bases, with 11 bases of the junction left unmatched. This CDR3 is 16 amino acids long. Germline V gene sequence: CDR1 KGHSH, CDR2 LQKENI. The donor population consisted of healthy HIV-negative adults with no recent acute infections or vaccinations. Unsorted samples used about 90 million PBMCs for genomic DNA. Input material: PBMCs. This TCR came from a middle-aged woman in good health. Some clones in this sample may be carry-over from other donors' samples. V usage is TRBV18 and J usage is TRBJ2-7; 12 nucleotides match TRBD2. The CDR3 DNA sequence: TGTGCCAGCTCAGAAAGACTAGCGGGAGCTGGAGGCGAGCAGTACTTC. Protein: CASSERLAGAGGEQYF.